Presented here are 14 T cell receptor beta chains from one specimen sequenced in a study of CD8 T cells in ankylosing spondylitis. Notes on the study in general: A TCR beta motif of roughly 8 highly homologous variants seemed to mark ankylosing spondylitis blood.

These receptors have no identified antigens. TCRdb called the 5' RACE reads again in MiXCR, with one record for every CDR3 protein. The data show fewer than 750,000 distinct CDR3 sequences, around 17% seen once. The sequenced sample consisted of blood, either unsorted or a sorted T cell fraction (not recorded which). The origin of the receptors is a male donor with ankylosing spondylitis.

This chain links TRBV12-3 or TRBV12-4 with TRBJ2-7; 10 positions match TRBD2. This CDR3 is built from 16 residues. The J segment lost 3 bases and the V segment lost 4 bases, leaving 9 bases of the junction unmatched. Here the CDR3 DNA reads TGTGCCAGCAGTTCGGGACTAGCGAGCTTACTCTACGAGCAGTACTTC. This codes for CASSSGLASLLYEQYF.

The genes are TRBV4-2 and TRBJ2-2, with unresolved D. This CDR3 contains 17 residues. Trimming took off 0 bases at V and 1 base at J, with 12 bases between the two ends. CDR1 and CDR2 from the germline V gene are LGHNA and YNFKEQ. CDR3 coding DNA: TGTGCCAGCAGCCAAGAATCAGGACGGAAGAACACCGGGGAGCTGTTTTTT. The encoded protein is CASSQESGRKNTGELFF.

The chain couples TRBV20-1 to TRBJ2-4; possible D gene TRBD2, 5 bases. The CDR3 has 15 residues. The V and J ends lost 3 bases and 5 bases respectively, with 17 bases between them. CDR1 is DFQATT and CDR2 is SNEGSKA in the germline V gene (reference sequence). CDR3 in DNA: TGCAGTGCTAGCCCTCGACTGGGAGCGCAAAACATTCAGTACTTC. It encodes CSASPRLGAQNIQYF.

The chain is built from TRBV6-2 or TRBV6-3 and TRBJ2-1; D may match TRBD1 or TRBD2 (6 bases each). The CDR3 spans 16 residues. The V and J ends lost 2 bases and 7 bases respectively, with 18 bases between them. CDR1 and CDR2 (germline): MNHEY, SVGEGT. The CDR3 reads CASSYNRRARGNEQFF. Written as DNA, the CDR3 is TGTGCCAGCAGTTACAACCGGAGGGCGAGGGGGAATGAGCAGTTCTTC.

DNA for the CDR3: TGTGCCAGTACCGAGGACCCCTACGATGAGCAGTACTTC. This gives the protein CASTEDPYDEQYF. The genes are TRBV7-9 and TRBJ2-7; D gene uncertain. CDR1 is SEHNR and CDR2 is FQNEAQ in the germline V gene (reference sequence). V lost 9 bases to trimming and J lost 7 bases, with 19 bases between them. This CDR3 has 13 amino acids.

This clonotype has more than one count but fewer than ten. The chain is built from TRBV29-1 and TRBJ2-5; 7 bases are a match to TRBD1. V trimming: 7 bases; J trimming: 1 base; junction bases outside the gene matches: 6. Germline CDR1 is SQVTM and CDR2 is ANQGSEA. The CDR3 spans 13 residues. The CDR3 region is CSAERQGQETQYF. The CDR3 DNA is TGCAGCGCCGAACGACAGGGCCAAGAGACCCAGTACTTC. Full variable domain (rest looked up from reference TRBV29-1 and TRBJ2-5): SAVISQKPSRDICQRGTSLTIQCQVDSQVTMMFWYRQQPGQSLTLIATANQGSEATYESGFVIDKFPISRPNLTFSTLTVSNMSPEDSSIYLCSAERQGQETQYFGPGTRLLVL.

This clonotype was seen a handful of times. This chain connects TRBV6-2 or TRBV6-3 to TRBJ2-7, with a possible D match to TRBD1 (5 bases). The germline CDR1 and CDR2 sequences are MNHEY and SVGEGT. The length of the CDR3 is 15 residues. Trimming took 0 bases from V and 2 from J, leaving 11 bases between them. Here the CDR3 reads CASSYSPTGTYEQYF. The CDR3, as DNA: TGTGCCAGCAGTTACTCCCCTACAGGAACCTACGAGCAGTACTTC.

The V and J genes are TRBV27 and TRBJ2-5; 10 bases match TRBD2. CDR1 is MNHEY, CDR2 SMNVEV, per germline (reference sequence). This CDR3 has 17 amino acids. J gave up 7 bases and V 0 bases, and 11 bases lay outside the gene matches. CDR3 amino acids: CASSLSDLSGRRGTQYF. Here the CDR3 DNA reads TGTGCCAGCAGTTTATCGGATCTTAGCGGGAGGCGAGGGACCCAGTACTTC.

This clonotype was detected only a few times. This chain uses TRBV29-1 with TRBJ2-5; D gene unclear. The CDR3 is made up of 12 amino acids. V lost 2 bases to trimming and J lost 1 base, with 5 bases between them. Germline V gives CDR1 SQVTM, CDR2 ANQGSEA. The CDR3 nucleotides read TGCAGCGTTGAAAGGGCCCAAGAGACCCAGTACTTC. This gives the protein CSVERAQETQYF.

CDR3 in DNA: TGTGCCAGCAGTTTAGCCGGGGTGGCTAACTATGGCTACACCTTC. Amino acid sequence: CASSLAGVANYGYTF. The chain combines TRBV12-3 or TRBV12-4 with TRBJ1-2, with D hard to call. The CDR3 loop spans 15 amino acids. V gave up 0 bases and J gave up 0 bases, with 8 bases separating them.

This clonotype was picked up a small number of times. This chain joins TRBV6-2 or TRBV6-3 and TRBJ2-2; D is undetermined. This CDR3 region has 13 residues. Germline CDR1 reads MNHEY; CDR2 reads SVGEGT. V lost 0 bases and J 6 bases, leaving 5 bases between the germline ends. The CDR3 region has the DNA TGTGCCAGCAGTTACTCAGGACCCGGGGAGCTGTTTTTT. Its translation is CASSYSGPGELFF.

This clonotype was seen a few times. V is TRBV29-1 and J is TRBJ1-3, with TRBD1 matching over 8 bases. After removal of 0 bases from V and 0 bases from J, the junction contained 4 bases not matched to a gene. This CDR3 has 16 residues. Germline-derived CDR1 and CDR2 are SQVTM and ANQGSEA. In DNA, the CDR3 is TGCAGCGTTGAAGATTGGGACAGGACCTCTGGAAACACCATATATTTT. It encodes CSVEDWDRTSGNTIYF. The full variable domain, completed using reference TRBV29-1 and TRBJ1-3, is SAVISQKPSRDICQRGTSLTIQCQVDSQVTMMFWYRQQPGQSLTLIATANQGSEATYESGFVIDKFPISRPNLTFSTLTVSNMSPEDSSIYLCSVEDWDRTSGNTIYFGEGSWLTVV.

This clonotype was recorded at least ten times. The gene calls are TRBV12-3 or TRBV12-4 and TRBJ2-2; no firm D call. The CDR3 is made up of 14 amino acids. The germline V and J ends were trimmed by 6 bases and 1 base, with 9 bases remaining between them. This CDR3 is CASSSRENTGELFF. The DNA for the CDR3 is TGTGCCAGCAGCTCCAGAGAGAACACCGGGGAGCTGTTTTTT.

This clonotype was seen a few times. This chain joins TRBV7-2 and TRBJ1-5; 8 bases match TRBD1. V gave up 5 bases and J gave up 12 bases; unmatched junction bases: 6. CDR3 length: 12 amino acids. CDR1 and CDR2 (germline): SGHTA, FQGNSA. The CDR3 here is CASSGTGPHQHF. CDR3 coding DNA: TGTGCCAGCAGCGGGACAGGACCCCACCAGCATTTT.